This TCR beta chain appears in the sequencing data of a study of shared clonotypes between healthy human individuals. V lost 5 bases and J 0 bases, leaving 17 bases between the germline ends. The CDR3 has 16 amino acids. CDR1 and CDR2 from the germline V gene are SEHNR and FQNEAQ (reference sequence). Overall study findings and caveats: Clonotypes not shared had lower generation probabilities than those common to all four donors. Naive subsets, compared against memory subsets, generally had larger estimated richness values.

To note about this clone: What it recognizes is unknown.

Naive CD8 cells were CD45RO-negative, positively selected for CCR7, excluding terminally differentiated effector memory CD45RA+ cells. Donors were healthy HIV-negative adults without recent acute infections or vaccinations. All of the donors resided in Nashville, Tennessee, and each was a Caucasian adult. The table came from immunoSEQ multiplex PCR; TCRdb's copy has only in-frame clones and leaves some out. The table shows about 700,000 clones, with about 90% occurring only once. The V and J genes are TRBV7-9 and TRBJ2-7, with D perhaps matching TRBD2 (6 bases). Sequenced input: naive CD8+ T cells sorted from blood. This TCR was sampled from a young man in good health. CDR3 in amino acids: CASSPPLAGSSYEQYF. DNA of the CDR3: TGTGCCAGCAGCCCGCCTTTGGCGGGAAGCTCCTACGAGCAGTACTTC.